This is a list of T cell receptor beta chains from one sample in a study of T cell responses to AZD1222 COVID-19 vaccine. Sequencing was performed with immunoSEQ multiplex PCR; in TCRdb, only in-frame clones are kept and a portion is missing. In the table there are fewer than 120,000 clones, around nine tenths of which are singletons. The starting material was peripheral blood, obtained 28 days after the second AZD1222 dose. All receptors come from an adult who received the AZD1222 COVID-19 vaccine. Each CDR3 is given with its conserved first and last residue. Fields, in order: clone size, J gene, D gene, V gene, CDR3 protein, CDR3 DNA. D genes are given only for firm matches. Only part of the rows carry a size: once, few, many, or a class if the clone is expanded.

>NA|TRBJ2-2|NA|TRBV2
CASSETGRTGELFF
TGTGCCAGCAGTGAGACAGGACGAACCGGGGAGCTGTTTTTT
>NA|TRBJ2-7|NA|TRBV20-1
CSASIGDSYEQYF
TGCAGTGCTAGTATAGGGGACTCCTACGAGCAGTACTTC
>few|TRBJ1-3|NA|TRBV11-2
CASRQREGISGNTIYF
TGTGCCAGCCGCCAGAGGGAGGGGATCTCTGGAAACACCATATATTTT
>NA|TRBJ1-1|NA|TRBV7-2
CASRRTGQSTEAFF
TGTGCCAGCAGACGTACAGGGCAGAGCACTGAAGCTTTCTTT
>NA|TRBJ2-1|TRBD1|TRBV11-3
CASSFGQGAVNEQFF
TGTGCCAGCAGTTTCGGACAGGGGGCGGTCAATGAGCAGTTCTTC
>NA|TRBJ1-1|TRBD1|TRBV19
CASSHRGTEAFF
TGTGCCAGTAGTCACAGGGGGACTGAAGCTTTCTTT
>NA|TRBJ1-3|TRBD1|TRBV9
CASSVAGTGRNTIYF
TGTGCCAGCAGCGTGGCCGGGACAGGGCGAAACACCATATATTTT
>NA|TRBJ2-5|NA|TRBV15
CATSRDRGLGDDQETQYF
TGTGCCACCAGCAGAGATCGTGGCTTAGGTGACGACCAAGAGACCCAGTACTTC
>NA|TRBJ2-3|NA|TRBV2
CASSRVDTQYF
TGTGCCAGCAGCCGAGTAGATACGCAGTATTTT
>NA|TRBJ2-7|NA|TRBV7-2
CASSLEVRQNYEQYF
TGTGCCAGCAGCTTAGAAGTCCGGCAGAACTACGAGCAGTACTTC
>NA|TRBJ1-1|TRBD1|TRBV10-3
CAISESRTGGNTEAFF
TGTGCCATCAGTGAGTCTCGGACAGGAGGGAACACTGAAGCTTTCTTT
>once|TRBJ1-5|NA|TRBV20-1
CSARDRGF
TGCAGTGCTAGAGATCGAGGATTT
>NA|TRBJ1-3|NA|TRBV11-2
CASSFTDSGNTIYF
TGTGCCAGCAGCTTCACCGACTCTGGAAACACCATATATTTT
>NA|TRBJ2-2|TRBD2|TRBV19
CASSSSSGRRTGELFF
TGTGCCAGTAGTTCTTCTAGCGGGAGACGCACCGGGGAGCTGTTTTTT
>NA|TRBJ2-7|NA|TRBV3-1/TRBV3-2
CASSQDEPGVTYEQYF
TGTGCCAGCAGCCAAGACGAGCCGGGAGTAACCTACGAGCAGTACTTC
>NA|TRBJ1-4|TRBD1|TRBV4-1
CASSQPLQGAGEKLFF
TGCGCCAGCAGCCAACCTCTACAGGGGGCGGGGGAAAAACTGTTTTTT
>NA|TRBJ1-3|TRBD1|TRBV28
CASSFPLPGQGENTIYF
TGTGCCAGCAGTTTTCCCCTCCCGGGACAGGGCGAAAACACCATATATTTT
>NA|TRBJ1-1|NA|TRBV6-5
CASSRQVTGNTEAFF
TGTGCCAGCAGTCGACAGGTCACAGGGAACACTGAAGCTTTCTTT
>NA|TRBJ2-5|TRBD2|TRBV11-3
CASSLGGTSGSTETQYF
TGTGCCAGCAGCTTAGGGGGGACTAGCGGGAGTACGGAGACCCAGTACTTC
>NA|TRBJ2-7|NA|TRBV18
CASSPPSPGGDEQYF
TGTGCCAGCTCACCACCAAGCCCAGGGGGGGACGAGCAGTACTTC
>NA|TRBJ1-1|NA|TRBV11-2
CASSRRWGGNTEAFF
TGTGCCAGCAGCCGACGTTGGGGGGGGAACACTGAAGCTTTCTTT
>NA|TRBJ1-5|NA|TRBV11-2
CASSPSVDSNQPQHF
TGTGCCAGCAGTCCGTCGGTGGATAGCAATCAGCCCCAGCATTTT
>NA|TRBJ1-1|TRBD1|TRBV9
CASSPGQGAGEAFF
TGTGCCAGCAGCCCGGGACAGGGGGCTGGTGAAGCTTTCTTT
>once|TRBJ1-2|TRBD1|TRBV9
CASSDDRGRSWDYGYTF
TGTGCCAGCAGCGACGACAGGGGGCGAAGTTGGGACTATGGCTACACCTTC